This record concerns one T cell receptor (beta chain) sequence. This record comes from a study of T cell responses to AZD1222 COVID-19 vaccine. The V segment lost 1 base and the J segment 8 bases; nucleotides outside the gene matches: 6. This CDR3 contains 13 residues. Germline V gives CDR1 SQVTM, CDR2 ANQGSEA. Repertoires were generated with immunoSEQ multiplex PCR, while TCRdb's copy carries only in-frame clones and drops some. The sample holds over 65,000 clones; around nine tenths are singletons and the top ten take 6.9%. The genes are TRBV29-1 and TRBJ1-2, with TRBD1 matching over 8 bases. This material consisted of peripheral blood, taken 28 days after the second AZD1222 dose. The clonotype comes from an adult who received the AZD1222 COVID-19 vaccine. CDR3 nucleotides: TGCAGCGTTGAAGGGACAGGGAGGTACGGCTACACCTTC. Translating gives CSVEGTGRYGYTF.